The entry below describes one T cell receptor beta chain. The antigen remains unidentified. CD4+ cells of the naive, central memory, regulatory and stem cell-like memory types were sorted via CD45RO/CCR7/CD25/CD127/CD95/CD27. The data derive from a study of beta chain features in type 1 diabetes. The CDR3 runs to 15 residues. Germline CDR1 and CDR2: PRHDT and FYEKMQ (reference sequence). V dropped 3 bases and J dropped 0 bases, with 9 bases sitting between them. Expressed TCRB transcripts were sequenced, since all the RNA that had been isolated was reverse transcribed. Approximately 1 million reads per sample were averaged for stem cell-like memory samples. Here immunoSEQ multiplex PCR was the method, and the copy in TCRdb shows in-frame clones only, minus some. The repertoire includes around 46,000 clones, around 45% of them detected once, and around 0.13% sits in the top ten. Whole-study findings and limits: In every one of the four CD4+ subsets, TCRB CDR3s were moderately but significantly shorter in Type 1 diabetes patients.

The source material was stem cell memory CD4+ T cells from blood. This receptor was identified in a man under 40 with type 1 diabetes. The chain links TRBV13 to TRBJ2-4; D is undetermined. This CDR3 is CASSFALKAKNIQYF. The CDR3 DNA sequence: TGTGCCAGCAGCTTCGCTCTAAAAGCCAAAAACATTCAGTACTTC. Complete variable domain (other parts from reference TRBV13 and TRBJ2-4): AAGVIQSPRHLIKEKRETATLKCYPIPRHDTVYWYQQGPGQDPQFLISFYEKMQSDKGSIPDRFSAQQFSDYHSELNMSSLELGDSALYFCASSFALKAKNIQYFGAGTRLSVL.